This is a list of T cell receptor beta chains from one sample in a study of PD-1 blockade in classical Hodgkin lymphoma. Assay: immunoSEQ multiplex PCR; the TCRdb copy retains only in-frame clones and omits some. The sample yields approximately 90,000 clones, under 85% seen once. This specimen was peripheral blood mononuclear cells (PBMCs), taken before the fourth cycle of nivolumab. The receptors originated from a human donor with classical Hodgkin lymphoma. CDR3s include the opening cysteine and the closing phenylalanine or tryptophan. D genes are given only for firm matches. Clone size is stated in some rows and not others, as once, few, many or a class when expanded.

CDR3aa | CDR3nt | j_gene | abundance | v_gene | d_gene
CASSLRTPVGGTEAFF | TGTGCCAGCTCACTTCGGACCCCGGTTGGTGGCACTGAAGCTTTCTTT | TRBJ1-1 | . | TRBV18 | .
CASSLAGTNTGELFF | TGTGCCAGCAGCTTGGCCGGAACCAACACCGGGGAGCTGTTTTTT | TRBJ2-2 | . | TRBV5-4 | .
CASSGASTKETQYF | TGTGCCAGCAGTGGAGCTAGCACGAAGGAGACCCAGTACTTC | TRBJ2-5 | . | TRBV2 | .
CASSSYLPLAGGRETQYF | TGTGCCAGCAGTTCCTACCTCCCTTTAGCGGGAGGGAGAGAGACCCAGTACTTC | TRBJ2-5 | . | TRBV27 | TRBD2
CASRSTDTQYF | TGCGCCAGCAGATCCACAGATACGCAGTATTTT | TRBJ2-3 | . | TRBV4-1 | .
CASSRTGGIGEAFF | TGTGCCAGTAGTAGGACAGGGGGCATCGGTGAAGCTTTCTTT | TRBJ1-1 | . | TRBV19 | TRBD1
CASIGESGNTIYF | TGTGCCAGCATTGGGGAGTCTGGAAACACCATATATTTT | TRBJ1-3 | . | TRBV2 | .
CASSPWDFSGHEQFF | TGTGCCAGCAGCCCTTGGGACTTTTCGGGGCATGAGCAGTTCTTC | TRBJ2-1 | . | TRBV9 | .
CASSLSSSGRGWNEQFF | TGTGCCAGCAGCTTGTCGTCTAGCGGGAGGGGTTGGAATGAGCAGTTCTTC | TRBJ2-1 | once | TRBV7-2 | TRBD2
CASSPTNEKLFF | TGTGCCAGCAGCCCCACTAATGAAAAACTGTTTTTT | TRBJ1-4 | . | TRBV28 | .
CASSRTGSTDTQYF | TGTGCCAGCAGCCGGACAGGAAGCACAGATACGCAGTATTTT | TRBJ2-3 | once | TRBV2 | TRBD1
CASSQDRTSRGPQHF | TGTGCCAGCAGCCAGGACAGGACATCCAGAGGGCCCCAGCATTTT | TRBJ1-5 | few | TRBV6-5 | TRBD1